This record looks at one T cell receptor (beta chain) sequence and its context. The antigen is not known. This specimen belongs to a study of glioma-infiltrating T cells after dendritic cell vaccination. Time point meaning: after dendritic cell vaccination, including at tumor progression/relapse. Overall study results and limits: TCR clonality showed no direct relationship with survival.

Libraries were prepared by immunoSEQ multiplex PCR; TCRdb keeps only in-frame clonotypes and omits some of them. The sample records roughly 100,000 clones, around 91% being singletons. From germline, CDR1 is SGHRS and CDR2 YFSETQ. V dropped 0 bases and J dropped 4 bases, with 8 bases sitting between them. There are 14 residues in the CDR3. This clonotype originated in a human donor with glioblastoma. The chain carries TRBV5-1 and TRBJ2-1; D is ambiguous. This material consisted of blood, taken after dendritic cell vaccination. CDR3 DNA sequence: TGCGCCAGCAGCTTGGAACAGTATTACAATGAGCAGTTCTTC. Its translation is CASSLEQYYNEQFF.